The 20 T cell receptor beta chains reported below all come from one sample, sequenced in a study of blood T cell repertoires in COVID-19. Generated by immunoSEQ multiplex PCR, the TCRdb table keeps only in-frame clones and is missing some. The sample consists of just over 650,000 clones, 75% to 90% of them appearing once. The sequenced material came from peripheral blood. These receptors all come from a young woman with acute or convalescent COVID-19.

This clone was counted once. The CDR3, as DNA: TGTGCCAGTCTGGACAGGGGGCATACCGGGGAGCTGTTTTTT. Protein: CASLDRGHTGELFF. This chain links TRBV3-1 (or the pseudogene TRBV3-2) with TRBJ2-2, with 11 bases aligning to TRBD1. This CDR3 has 14 amino acids. Germline CDR1 is LGHDT and CDR2 is YNNKEL (reference sequence). The ends lost 9 bases at V and 5 bases at J; junction bases unmatched: 5.

This clone was detected only a few times. V gene TRBV9 combines with J gene TRBJ1-3; D might be TRBD1 (6 bases). Per germline, CDR1 SGDLS and CDR2 YYNGEE. This CDR3 contains 16 residues. V shed 0 bases and J shed 0 bases, with 10 bases lying between them. The CDR3 sequence: CASSVGGGSSGNTIYF. As DNA, the CDR3 is TGTGCCAGCAGCGTAGGAGGGGGATCCTCTGGAAACACCATATATTTT.

The gene calls are TRBV20-1 and TRBJ1-3; D is possibly TRBD1 (5 bases). V was clipped by 3 bases and J by 4 bases, with 10 bases between them. The CDR3 covers 13 residues. Germline CDR1 is DFQATT and CDR2 is SNEGSKA (reference sequence). The CDR3 DNA sequence: TGCAGTGCTAGTGTGGCAGGGGGAAACACCATATATTTT. As protein: CSASVAGGNTIYF.

The chain is built from TRBV7-2 and TRBJ1-5, with D tentatively TRBD1 (5 bases). The germline V gene encodes CDR1 SGHTA and CDR2 FQGNSA. Between the trimmed V and J ends, which lost 4 bases and 5 bases, there was a span of 12 bases. This CDR3 region has 14 residues. Here the CDR3 DNA reads TGTGCCAGCAGCTGGGGCCTCGGCGATCAGCCCCAGCATTTT. Its protein product is CASSWGLGDQPQHF.

V usage is TRBV19 and J usage is TRBJ2-3; 7 bases are shared with TRBD2. The V and J ends lost 3 bases and 2 bases, in that order; junction bases with no gene match: 5. Per the germline V gene, CDR1 is LNHDA and CDR2 is SQIVND (reference sequence). This CDR3 is 15 amino acids long. The CDR3 DNA is TGTGCCAGTAGTATCAGCGGGGTGGACACAGATACGCAGTATTTT. Protein: CASSISGVDTDTQYF.

This rearrangement joins TRBV6-5 to TRBJ2-3; possibly TRBD1 for D (5 bases). Germline-derived CDR1 and CDR2 are MNHEY and SVGAGI. This CDR3 comprises 14 residues. V lost 6 bases to trimming and J lost 3 bases, with 13 bases between them. DNA of the CDR3: TGTGCCAGCAGATCACAGGTCGGGACAGATACGCAGTATTTT. Translating gives CASRSQVGTDTQYF.

The chain joins TRBV4-1 to TRBJ1-4; 7 bases map to TRBD1. Trimming took 8 bases from V and 6 from J; bases not matched to a gene: 6. The length of the CDR3 is 13 residues. Germline CDR1 is MGHRA and CDR2 is YSYEKL. The CDR3 spells CASRQGGDEKLFF. The CDR3 DNA is TGCGCCAGCCGACAGGGTGGCGATGAAAAACTGTTTTTT.

The CDR3 is CASSQDPSPSGGRETQYF. The CDR3 nucleotides read TGCGCCAGCAGCCAAGATCCCAGTCCTAGCGGGGGGCGAGAGACCCAGTACTTC. J is TRBJ2-5 and V is TRBV4-1; 11 bases are a match to TRBD2. This CDR3 comprises 18 residues. Germline V lookup: CDR1 MGHRA, CDR2 YSYEKL. With 0 bases clipped from V and 4 bases from J, the junction kept 10 bases outside the gene matches.

The rearrangement uses TRBV2 and TRBJ1-1, with D hard to call. This CDR3 contains 13 residues. V lost 1 base and J 6 bases, leaving 9 bases between the germline ends. Germline V CDR1 and CDR2: SNHLY, FYNNEI. The CDR3 DNA reads as TGTGCCAGCAGTGAAGAGAGACTCCCTGAAGCTTTCTTT. Protein: CASSEERLPEAFF.

The J gene is TRBJ1-2, the V gene TRBV5-1, with D unresolved. CDR1 is SGHRS, CDR2 YFSETQ, per germline. V shed 1 base and J shed 2 bases, with 9 bases lying between them. This CDR3 has 14 residues. The CDR3: CASSLTAFNYGYTF. CDR3 sequence (DNA): TGCGCCAGCAGCTTGACAGCATTCAACTATGGCTACACCTTC.

CDR3 coding DNA: TGTGCCAGCAGTTACTCTGGTCGGGACCAAGAGACCCAGTACTTC. Translation gives CASSYSGRDQETQYF. This chain uses TRBV6-5 with TRBJ2-5; D is undetermined. V was shortened by 0 bases and J by 0 bases, with 8 bases between the two germline ends. CDR1 is MNHEY, CDR2 SVGAGI, per germline. This CDR3 contains 15 residues.

On this clone: One end of the junction does not line up with germline, which may come from a read error. V usage is TRBV12-5 and J usage is TRBJ1-3; D gene ambiguous. Looked up from germline, CDR1 is LGHNT and CDR2 is FRNRAP. The CDR3 has 15 residues. CDR3 loop: CVSGLGGISGNTIYF. In DNA form, the CDR3 reads TGTGTTAGTGGTTTGGGAGGGATCTCTGGAAACACCATATATTTT.

Concerning this clone itself: Different DNA sequences within this sample yield the same CDR3. This chain uses TRBV12-3 or TRBV12-4 with TRBJ1-1; 7 bases are shared with TRBD1. The CDR3 consists of 11 residues. Germline trimming cut 6 bases from V and 8 bases from J; bases unmatched to any gene: 3. Here the CDR3 reads CASSRDREAFF. CDR3 DNA sequence: TGTGCCAGCAGCCGGGACAGAGAAGCTTTCTTT.

In this sample, this clone turned up a few times. This chain uses TRBV19 with TRBJ2-2; 8 nucleotides align to TRBD1. CDR3 length: 16 amino acids. Germline V gene sequence: CDR1 LNHDA, CDR2 SQIVND (reference sequence). The ends lost 4 bases at V and 7 bases at J; junction bases unmatched: 11. CDR3 protein: CASSTQTGAPRGELFF. The CDR3 region has the DNA TGTGCCAGTAGTACCCAGACAGGGGCCCCACGCGGGGAGCTGTTTTTT.

CDR3 nucleotides: TGCGCCAGCAGCTTGGTGTCCCAGGGTTTCACTGAAGCTTTCTTT. This codes for CASSLVSQGFTEAFF. The chain combines TRBV5-1 with TRBJ1-1, with D perhaps matching TRBD1 (5 bases). Germline V gives CDR1 SGHRS, CDR2 YFSETQ. The ends were cut back, 0 bases at V and 4 bases at J, with 13 bases in the middle. The CDR3 consists of 15 residues.

V gene TRBV6-2 or TRBV6-3 combines with J gene TRBJ1-1; TRBD1 might be the D (6 bases). CDR3 length: 15 residues. Per the germline V gene, CDR1 is MNHEY and CDR2 is SVGEGT. The V end was cut by 1 base, the J end by 1 base, with 10 bases between. CDR3 sequence (DNA): TGTGCCAGCAGTTACTTCGGGGGGGCGAACACTGAAGCTTTCTTT. It is translated as CASSYFGGANTEAFF.

The chain combines TRBV7-9 with TRBJ1-2, with D uncertain. Trimming removed 0 bases at V and 4 bases at J, with 12 bases between. CDR1 SEHNR and CDR2 FQNEAQ come from the germline V gene (reference sequence). The CDR3 consists of 15 residues. CDR3 protein: CASSLAGSGAYGYTF. CDR3 in DNA: TGTGCCAGCAGCTTAGCGGGGAGTGGAGCCTATGGCTACACCTTC.

This chain connects TRBV12-5 to TRBJ1-1, with D possibly matching TRBD1 (5 bases). Per germline, CDR1 LGHNT and CDR2 FRNRAP. V was shortened by 3 bases and J by 6 bases, with 20 bases between the two germline ends. This CDR3 spans 16 amino acids. This CDR3 reads CASGLGAAGGIPEAFF. The DNA of the CDR3 is TGTGCTAGTGGTTTAGGCGCGGCCGGGGGGATACCTGAAGCTTTCTTT.

The V gene is TRBV4-1, the J gene TRBJ1-5, with D unclear. V was clipped by 0 bases and J by 2 bases, with 11 bases between them. Germline CDR1 is MGHRA and CDR2 is YSYEKL. There are 16 residues in the CDR3. This chain's CDR3 is CASSQEESDRNQPQHF. CDR3 coding DNA: TGCGCCAGCAGCCAAGAGGAAAGCGATCGCAATCAGCCCCAGCATTTT.

V and J are TRBV24-1 and TRBJ2-1; 9 positions agree with TRBD1. V dropped 5 bases and J dropped 5; count of bases not matched to a gene: 6. The CDR3 spans 15 residues. The germline V gene encodes CDR1 KGHDR and CDR2 SFDVKD. In DNA form, the CDR3 reads TGTGCCACCAGTGCGGGACAGGGCTGGGACAATGAGCAGTTCTTC. Its translation: CATSAGQGWDNEQFF.